These 11 T cell receptor beta chains share one sample of origin, sequenced in a study of T cells in Graves' hyperthyroidism and ophthalmopathy. Regions amplified from RNA transcripts were the TCR beta CDR3 regions. First-round RT-PCR targeting the TCR CDR3 was performed with the HTBI primer set. One entry per CDR3 protein results from TCRdb running MiXCR on the multiplex PCR reads. The sample has more than 600,000 distinct CDR3 sequences, roughly 15% seen once. Input material: blood. These receptors all come from a man between 18 and 29 years old with Graves' hyperthyroidism.

The chain links TRBV10-3 to TRBJ2-1, with 10 bases fitting TRBD2. V dropped 0 bases and J dropped 14; count of bases not matched to a gene: 4. There are 13 residues in the CDR3. From germline, CDR1 is ENHRY and CDR2 SYGVKD. The chain's CDR3 is CAISESSGRPEFF. In DNA form, the CDR3 reads TGTGCCATCAGTGAGTCTAGCGGGAGGCCCGAGTTCTTC.

The chain is built from TRBV7-9 and TRBJ2-7; 11 nucleotides line up with TRBD2. The V gene's germline CDR1 is SEHNR and CDR2 FQNEAQ (reference sequence). With V trimmed by 4 bases and J by 5 bases, 7 bases remained unmatched. The CDR3 consists of 15 residues. CDR3 DNA: TGTGCCAGCAGCTCTTTAGCGGGAGGGCCCCACGAGCAGTACTTC. Protein sequence: CASSSLAGGPHEQYF.

This clonotype was observed a few times. The V call is TRBV19, the J call TRBJ2-1, with D hard to call. Trimming took off 7 bases at V and 9 bases at J, with 22 bases between the two ends. Germline V lookup: CDR1 LNHDA, CDR2 SQIVND (reference sequence). The CDR3 consists of 15 residues. Written as DNA, the CDR3 is TGTGCCAGTATTTCGACCCCGCCCGAATTGGGTGAGCAGTTCTTC. This translates into CASISTPPELGEQFF.

V gene TRBV5-6 combines with J gene TRBJ2-4; TRBD1 might be the D (5 bases). This CDR3 has 12 amino acids. V dropped 2 bases and J dropped 7 bases, with 7 bases sitting between them. The germline gives CDR1 SGHDT, CDR2 YYEEEE. This CDR3 is CASSFQGNIQYF. The CDR3 region has the DNA TGTGCCAGCAGCTTCCAGGGTAACATTCAGTACTTC.

This chain joins TRBV7-9 and TRBJ2-1, with 8 bases identical to TRBD2. The CDR3 contains 17 residues. The J segment lost 8 bases and the V segment lost 2 bases, leaving 14 bases of the junction unmatched. Germline V lookup: CDR1 SEHNR, CDR2 FQNEAQ (reference sequence). CDR3 in amino acids: CASSLTWGVSGMYEQFF. The CDR3 DNA reads TGTGCCAGCAGCTTAACCTGGGGGGTTAGCGGGATGTATGAGCAGTTCTTC. Complete variable domain (other parts from reference TRBV7-9 and TRBJ2-1): DTGVSQNPRHKITKRGQNVTFRCDPISEHNRLYWYRQTLGQGPEFLTYFQNEAQLEKSRLLSDRFSAERPKGSFSTLEIQRTEQGDSAMYLCASSLTWGVSGMYEQFFGPGTRLTVL.

The DNA of the CDR3 is TGCAGTGCCAGTCGGGATAATTTGGGCTACACCTTC. Its translation is CSASRDNLGYTF. The genes are TRBV20-1 and TRBJ1-2; D not resolved. CDR3 length: 12 amino acids. Germline CDR1 reads DFQATT; CDR2 reads SNEGSKA (reference sequence). Deletions cut 6 bases from V and 8 bases from J, with 16 bases between.

In its sample, this clonotype was seen a few times. The chain has TRBV6-2 or TRBV6-3 and TRBJ1-2; a possible D gene is TRBD1 (5 bases). CDR3 size: 15 residues. Germline V gene data show CDR1 as MNHEY and CDR2 as SVGEGT. V was shortened by 2 bases and J by 1 base, with 11 bases between the two germline ends. Here the CDR3 reads CASSYADSLNYGYTF. Written as DNA, the CDR3 is TGTGCCAGCAGTTACGCCGACAGCCTTAACTATGGCTACACCTTC.

This clonotype was observed many times. The gene calls are TRBV27 and TRBJ2-3; D is possibly TRBD1 (6 bases). V lost 2 bases and J lost 0, with 9 bases in between. This CDR3 spans 15 amino acids. Per germline, CDR1 MNHEY and CDR2 SMNVEV (reference sequence). CDR3 region: CASSLMGASTDTQYF. CDR3 nucleotide sequence: TGTGCCAGCAGTTTAATGGGGGCGAGCACAGATACGCAGTATTTT.

This clonotype was recorded many times. The rearrangement uses TRBV6-1 and TRBJ1-1; 7 positions match TRBD1. CDR3 length equals 13 residues. Trimming cost V 7 bases and J 1 base; bases outside gene matches: 3. The germline V gene has CDR1 MNHNS and CDR2 SASEGT. In DNA form, the CDR3 reads TGTGCCAGCAAGGACAGGTGGAACACTGAAGCTTTCTTT. Protein sequence: CASKDRWNTEAFF.

The J gene is TRBJ2-1, the V gene TRBV9; the D gene is possibly TRBD2 (5 bases). The ends were cut back, 4 bases at V and 1 base at J, with 15 bases in the middle. The CDR3 runs to 16 residues. Germline V gives CDR1 SGDLS, CDR2 YYNGEE. CDR3 residues: CASSRGPALSYNEQFF. CDR3 nucleotides: TGTGCCAGCAGCCGAGGGCCAGCCCTGTCCTACAATGAGCAGTTCTTC.

This clonotype was detected many times. Sequence at one end of the junction differs from germline and may be a read error. The genes are TRBV29-1 and TRBJ1-2; D uncertain. Germline CDR1 is SQVTM and CDR2 is ANQGSEA. The length of the CDR3 is 12 residues. CDR3 DNA: TGCAGCGTCGAAGGAGACAACTATGGCTACACCTTC. It encodes CSVEGDNYGYTF.